This T cell receptor beta chain was retrieved from a study of blood T cell repertoires in COVID-19 (TCRdb year 2020). About the full investigation: Samples covering the acute and convalescent phases of COVID-19 were provided by collaborators in the United States, Italy and Spain. The prospective study material was composed of cDNA or gDNA derived from T cells, B-cell-depleted T cells, or PBMCs. Deeply sampled blood TCRbeta repertoires from subjects exposed to, actively infected with, or recovered from COVID-19 were included in the dataset. A freely available public database, intended as a resource for researchers studying the immune response to SARS-CoV-2, is where the repertoires were released. The samples were drawn from two sources: the first 160 participants of the ongoing ImmuneRACE study, and 1,000 to 1,500 subjects contributed by 6 global collaborators. The sample metadata nearly always contained a de-identified subject ID, COVID-19 status, age in years and sex. Where available, HLA class I and class II types were obtained from metadata supplied by the sample provider rather than from assay-based typing. Results and caveats for the whole study, not just this receptor: The quantity of clinical and demographic metadata differed by source and by participant and was supplied without curation.

Relative to germline, V is 5 bases shorter and J is 5 bases shorter, with 19 bases between their ends. The germline V gene (reference sequence) yields LNHDA for CDR1 and SQIVND for CDR2. Spanning cysteine to phenylalanine, the CDR3 consists of 16 amino acids. Solely the CDR3 DNA is kept, with 48 bases framed from the first base. The collaborating institutions used their own protocols to collect whole blood in K2EDTA tubes. For TCRbeta analysis, collaborators shipped samples as frozen whole blood, isolated PBMCs, or DNA extracted from either of those sample types. The immunoSEQ Assay, a bias-controlled multiplex PCR, was used to amplify TCRbeta CDR3 regions from genomic DNA. The original pipeline was this. Within the assay, amplification of reference gene primers was used to estimate how many nucleated cells each sample contained. To quantify the absolute abundance of each unique TCRbeta CDR3 rearrangement, sequence reads were collapsed and filtered. Productive Simpson clonality was computed per sample as the square root of Simpson's diversity index over productive rearrangements. The clones in this table, taken by TCRdb from immuneACCESS, are in-frame only. Not every clone is retained; where verified, under half of the shortfall comes from an unresolved V gene, and the cause of the rest is unknown. D and trimming come from the DNA, and the V and J calls and clone size come from that table. In all, the sample holds hundreds of thousands of clones, and roughly 85% of those were seen once. The top ten hold 5.1% of the sample.

Comments on this clone: It lacks a known antigen. No base quality information exists; no much larger clone differs at one position.

Sample: peripheral blood. The origin of this receptor is a man in his forties or fifties with active or convalescent COVID-19. The chain employs TRBV19 and TRBJ1-5; the D gene is unclear. For the CDR3, the sequence is CASSYGAAGRDQPQHF. In nucleotides, the sequence is TGTGCCAGTAGTTACGGTGCGGCGGGCCGTGATCAGCCCCAGCATTTT. With the portions outside the CDR3 filled from the reference TRBV19 and TRBJ1-5 genes, the complete variable region becomes DGGITQSPKYLFRKEGQNVTLSCEQNLNHDAMYWYRQDPGQGLRLIYYSQIVNDFQKGDIAEGYSVSREKKESFPLTVTSAQKNPTAFYLCASSYGAAGRDQPQHFGDGTRLSIL.